A single sample gave rise to the 6 T cell receptor beta chains below, sequenced in a study of T cell responses to AZD1222 COVID-19 vaccine. Sequencing was performed with immunoSEQ multiplex PCR; in TCRdb, only in-frame clones are kept and a portion is missing. The table includes 100,000 or so clones, roughly 90% detected once. Sequenced material: peripheral blood, taken on day 0 of AZD1222 vaccination. These receptors came from an adult in good health.

This clone came up a few times. The rearrangement links TRBV5-4 to TRBJ2-1; no definite D call. The length of the CDR3 is 15 residues. Looked up from germline, CDR1 is SGHNT and CDR2 is YYREEE (reference sequence). Trimming left V 0 bases short and J 6 bases short, with 13 bases between. CDR3 DNA sequence: TGTGCCAGCAGCTTGGGAAGCCTTCACCCCAATGAGCAGTTCTTC. Translating gives CASSLGSLHPNEQFF. Complete variable domain (other parts from reference TRBV5-4 and TRBJ2-1): ETGVTQSPTHLIKTRGQQVTLRCSSQSGHNTVSWYQQALGQGPQFIFQYYREEENGRGNFPPRFSGLQFPNYSSELNVNALELDDSALYLCASSLGSLHPNEQFFGPGTRLTVL.

This chain's CDR3 is CASRSTGDEQFF. CDR3 coding DNA: TGTGCCAGCAGGTCAACCGGCGATGAGCAGTTCTTC. The chain carries TRBV5-8 and TRBJ2-1; no reliable D call. Germline CDR1 SGHTS, CDR2 YDEGEE. V lost 5 bases and J lost 8, with 11 bases in between. The CDR3 covers 12 residues.

This clone was observed a single time. The rearrangement joins TRBV6-5 to TRBJ2-1; 7 positions agree with TRBD1. The junction had 11 bases not matched to a gene; V was cut back by 5 bases and J by 10 bases. The length of the CDR3 is 14 residues. Germline CDR1 and CDR2: MNHEY and SVGAGI. The CDR3 is CASSTLNRGEEQFF. The CDR3 DNA sequence: TGTGCCAGCAGTACCTTAAACAGGGGTGAAGAGCAGTTCTTC.

This chain joins TRBV3-1 (or the pseudogene TRBV3-2) and TRBJ2-7; possibly TRBD2 for D (7 bases). CDR1 LGHDT and CDR2 YNNKEL come from the germline V gene (reference sequence). Trimming pared 6 bases from V and 1 base from J, leaving 16 bases between. This CDR3 has 15 amino acids. CDR3 sequence: CASRPGGPPSYEQYF. CDR3 sequence (DNA): TGTGCCAGCAGACCCGGGGGGCCCCCATCCTACGAGCAGTACTTC.

With respect to this clone: Distinct nucleotide sequences in the sample also encode this CDR3. The chain joins TRBV19 to TRBJ2-7; D assignment may be TRBD1 or TRBD2 (5 bases each). Trimming cost V 2 bases and J 4 bases, with 9 bases left between them. Germline V lookup: CDR1 LNHDA, CDR2 SQIVND (reference sequence). The CDR3 spans 13 residues. Written as DNA, the CDR3 is TGTGCCAGTAGTATAACAGGCGGGTACGAGCAGTACTTC. Translation: CASSITGGYEQYF.

The V gene is TRBV5-1, the J gene TRBJ2-5, with a weak D call TRBD1 (6 bases). Trimming took 2 bases from V and 3 from J, leaving 11 bases between them. Germline values: CDR1 SGHRS, CDR2 YFSETQ. The CDR3 extends over 14 amino acids. CDR3 in amino acids: CASSFQPGEETQYF. CDR3 DNA: TGCGCCAGCAGCTTCCAGCCAGGGGAAGAGACCCAGTACTTC.